A selection of T cell receptor beta chains follows, all from one sample in a study of CD8 T cells in Susac syndrome. TCRdb reprocessed the immunoSEQ multiplex PCR reads with MiXCR, giving one entry per CDR3 protein. The data contain 100,000 to 150,000 distinct CDR3 sequences, 96% of them seen just once; the ten biggest clones take up more than 0.12%. The specimen sequenced was CD4+ T cells from PBMCs. The receptors derive from a human donor with Susac syndrome. The CDR3 runs from the conserved cysteine through the conserved F or W. A D gene is named only where the DNA matches it firmly. Only part of the rows carry a size: once, few, many, or a class if the clone is expanded.

once	TRBD2	TRBV12-3/TRBV12-4	TRBJ2-2	CASSEGLAGGGELFF	TGTGCCAGCAGTGAGGGACTAGCGGGAGGCGGGGAGCTGTTTTTT
once	NA	TRBV30	TRBJ2-6	CAWSVRRAGANVLTF	TGTGCCTGGAGTGTACGCAGGGCTGGGGCCAACGTCCTGACTTTC
NA	NA	TRBV12-3/TRBV12-4	TRBJ2-2	CAISLGGRNTGELFF	TGTGCCATCTCCCTGGGGGGTCGCAACACCGGGGAGCTGTTTTTT
NA	TRBD1	TRBV24-1	TRBJ2-7	CATGQGAGYEQYF	TGTGCCACCGGTCAGGGGGCGGGATACGAGCAGTACTTC
NA	TRBD1	TRBV2	TRBJ1-5	CASRSTGGSNQPQHF	TGTGCCAGCAGGTCAACAGGGGGGAGCAATCAGCCCCAGCATTTT
NA	NA	TRBV4-2	TRBJ1-2	CASSRDTNYGYTF	TGTGCCAGCAGCCGGGACACAAACTATGGCTACACCTTC
NA	NA	TRBV20-1	TRBJ2-5	CSVTVQETQYF	TGCAGTGTAACAGTTCAAGAGACCCAGTACTTC
NA	NA	TRBV6-1	TRBJ2-5	CASTGGGLGETQYF	TGTGCCAGCACAGGGGGGGGATTAGGAGAGACCCAGTACTTC
NA	NA	TRBV6-6	TRBJ2-7	CASSYEPGVGYEQYF	TGTGCCAGCAGTTACGAGCCAGGGGTGGGGTACGAGCAGTACTTC
NA	NA	TRBV29-1	TRBJ2-5	CSVEEGETQYF	TGCAGCGTTGAAGAAGGCGAGACCCAGTACTTC
NA	NA	TRBV5-1	TRBJ2-7	CASSLGPSSYEQYF	TGCGCCAGCAGCTTGGGTCCGAGCTCCTACGAGCAGTACTTC
NA	TRBD1	TRBV19	TRBJ1-5	CASSIRTGVEQPQHF	TGTGCCAGTAGTATACGGACAGGGGTCGAACAGCCCCAGCATTTT
NA	TRBD1	TRBV27	TRBJ1-2	CASSPRTGGGKGYTF	TGTGCCAGCAGTCCCCGGACAGGGGGAGGGAAAGGCTACACCTTC
NA	NA	TRBV20-1	TRBJ1-1	CSAAPIQRNTEAFF	TGCAGTGCCGCCCCTATTCAACGGAACACTGAAGCTTTCTTT
NA	NA	TRBV18	TRBJ2-5	CASSPPVEETQYF	TGTGCCAGCTCACCACCGGTTGAAGAGACCCAGTACTTC
NA	TRBD1	TRBV9	TRBJ1-2	CASSVSPDRANYGYTF	TGTGCCAGCAGCGTATCGCCTGACAGGGCTAACTATGGCTACACCTTC
NA	NA	TRBV4-2	TRBJ2-5	CASSQDIRGETQYF	TGTGCCAGCAGCCAAGATATCAGAGGAGAGACCCAGTACTTC
NA	NA	TRBV5-1	TRBJ1-1	CATSWGQDTEAFF	TGCGCCACCTCGTGGGGGCAGGACACTGAAGCTTTCTTT
NA	TRBD2	TRBV19	TRBJ2-1	CASTGLAGFNEQFF	TGTGCCAGTACCGGACTAGCGGGATTCAATGAGCAGTTCTTC
NA	NA	TRBV5-4	TRBJ2-5	CASSLSPSGETQYF	TGTGCCAGCAGCTTGAGTCCCTCCGGGGAGACCCAGTACTTC
NA	TRBD2	TRBV5-4	TRBJ2-7	CAVSSGTSGYEQYF	TGTGCCGTTTCTTCCGGGACTAGCGGTTACGAGCAGTACTTC
NA	TRBD1	TRBV12-3/TRBV12-4	TRBJ2-1	CASSPDRVYNEQFF	TGTGCCAGCAGTCCCGACAGGGTCTACAATGAGCAGTTCTTC
NA	TRBD1	TRBV10-3	TRBJ2-1	CAIRAGDSSYNEQFF	TGTGCCATCAGAGCCGGGGACAGCTCCTACAATGAGCAGTTCTTC
NA	NA	TRBV7-3	TRBJ2-1	CASSPSIRRANEQFF	TGTGCCAGCAGCCCCTCTATCAGGAGGGCCAATGAGCAGTTCTTC
NA	NA	TRBV3-1	TRBJ1-1	CASSGYGAGEAFF	TGTGCCAGCAGCGGATACGGTGCGGGTGAAGCTTTCTTT
NA	TRBD1	TRBV2	TRBJ1-1	CASSASPGQGKTEAFF	TGTGCCAGCAGTGCCAGTCCGGGACAGGGAAAGACTGAAGCTTTCTTT
NA	NA	TRBV5-1	TRBJ2-1	CASSGVSIPPNEQFF	TGCGCCAGCAGCGGGGTGAGCATTCCCCCCAATGAGCAGTTCTTC
once	NA	TRBV30	TRBJ1-4	CAWTLRGANEKLFF	TGTGCCTGGACCCTTCGGGGAGCTAATGAAAAACTGTTTTTT
NA	TRBD2	TRBV13	TRBJ2-7	CASSSTSGPTYEQYF	TGTGCCAGCAGCTCGACTAGCGGCCCCACCTACGAGCAGTACTTC
NA	NA	TRBV2	TRBJ2-5	CASSGLRQETQYF	TGTGCCAGCAGTGGACTACGGCAAGAGACCCAGTACTTC
NA	NA	TRBV15	TRBJ1-2	CATSRDPRGGYTF	TGTGCCACCAGCAGAGATCCGAGGGGCGGCTACACCTTC
NA	NA	TRBV2	TRBJ2-2	CASSGSTVTGELFF	TGTGCCAGCAGTGGGTCCACGGTCACCGGGGAGCTGTTTTTT
NA	TRBD2	TRBV4-2	TRBJ2-6	CASSQDRGVGANVLTF	TGTGCCAGCAGCCAAGATCGGGGGGTTGGGGCCAACGTCCTGACTTTC
NA	NA	TRBV6-5	TRBJ2-4	CASSHLRGHIQYF	TGTGCCAGCAGTCACCTGCGGGGACACATTCAGTACTTC
NA	TRBD1	TRBV5-1	TRBJ1-3	CASSQGQGNTIYF	TGCGCCAGCAGCCAGGGACAGGGAAACACCATATATTTT
NA	TRBD1	TRBV20-1	TRBJ2-7	CSARDPGGEVEYF	TGCAGTGCTAGAGATCCAGGGGGCGAGGTGGAGTACTTC
NA	NA	TRBV5-1	TRBJ2-7	CASRLGDRYEQYF	TGCGCCAGCAGACTCGGGGACCGCTACGAGCAGTACTTC
once	TRBD2	TRBV20-1	TRBJ2-1	CSARQRTSGSGNEQFF	TGCAGTGCTAGACAAAGGACTAGCGGGAGTGGCAATGAGCAGTTCTTC
NA	TRBD2	TRBV2	TRBJ2-3	CASSTTSGRGTDTQYF	TGTGCCAGCAGTACCACTAGCGGGAGGGGCACAGATACGCAGTATTTT
NA	NA	TRBV13	TRBJ2-3	CASSLRGPPDTQYF	TGTGCCAGCAGCCTGCGGGGTCCCCCAGATACGCAGTATTTT
once	TRBD1	TRBV29-1	TRBJ1-2	CSVSTGGNYGYTF	TGCAGCGTTTCGACAGGGGGCAACTATGGCTACACCTTC
NA	NA	TRBV30	TRBJ2-2	CAWRGGNTGELFF	TGTGCCTGGAGGGGAGGGAACACCGGGGAGCTGTTTTTT
NA	TRBD1	TRBV18	TRBJ2-5	CASSPPQGQETQYF	TGTGCCAGCTCACCACCTCAGGGACAGGAGACCCAGTACTTC
once	TRBD1	TRBV2	TRBJ1-5	CASSATGGQGQPQHF	TGTGCCAGCAGTGCGACAGGGGGTCAGGGTCAGCCCCAGCATTTT
NA	NA	TRBV30	TRBJ2-7	CAWSSAGPYEQYF	TGTGCCTGGAGTTCCGCGGGACCCTACGAGCAGTACTTC
NA	TRBD1	TRBV5-4	TRBJ2-6	CASSLDRGSSGANVLTF	TGTGCCAGCAGCTTGGACAGGGGCTCCTCTGGGGCCAACGTCCTGACTTTC
once	TRBD2	TRBV5-4	TRBJ2-3	CASSLTSGRVDTQYF	TGTGCCAGCAGCCTGACTAGCGGGAGGGTAGATACGCAGTATTTT
NA	NA	TRBV24-1	TRBJ2-3	CATSDFGGVDTQYF	TGTGCCACCAGTGATTTCGGTGGGGTAGATACGCAGTATTTT
NA	TRBD2	TRBV30	TRBJ2-5	CAWSAGGPAYQETQYF	TGTGCCTGGAGTGCGGGAGGCCCTGCGTACCAAGAGACCCAGTACTTC
NA	NA	TRBV29-1	TRBJ2-2	CSVDSRSNTGELFF	TGCAGCGTTGATAGCAGGTCAAACACCGGGGAGCTGTTTTTT
NA	TRBD2	TRBV5-4	TRBJ2-7	CASSPGTSGRARVYEQYF	TGTGCCAGCAGTCCCGGGACTAGCGGGAGGGCCAGGGTATACGAGCAGTACTTC
NA	NA	TRBV3-1	TRBJ2-1	CASSQAGTHLDEQFF	TGTGCCAGCAGCCAAGCTGGTACTCACTTGGATGAGCAGTTCTTC
NA	NA	TRBV6-1	TRBJ2-1	CASSPARGSGYNEQFF	TGTGCCAGCAGCCCTGCCAGGGGCAGTGGGTACAATGAGCAGTTCTTC
NA	TRBD2	TRBV15	TRBJ2-5	CATQTSGPQETQYF	TGTGCCACACAAACTAGCGGCCCCCAAGAGACCCAGTACTTC
NA	NA	TRBV3-1	TRBJ1-4	CASAPEGASGDEKLFF	TGTGCCAGCGCGCCGGAAGGGGCGTCGGGGGATGAAAAACTGTTTTTT
NA	TRBD2	TRBV30	TRBJ2-5	CAWSLGLAGILSETQYF	TGTGCCTGGAGTCTCGGACTAGCGGGAATACTTTCGGAGACCCAGTACTTC
NA	TRBD1	TRBV6-1	TRBJ2-3	CASSVAGTGPTDTQYF	TGTGCCAGCAGTGTAGCCGGGACAGGGCCCACAGATACGCAGTATTTT
NA	NA	TRBV20-1	TRBJ2-5	CSAPSLETQYF	TGCAGTGCTCCTTCACTGGAGACCCAGTACTTC
NA	NA	TRBV24-1	TRBJ1-2	CATSDRDSTYGYTF	TGTGCCACCAGTGATCGAGACAGCACCTATGGCTACACCTTC